What follows describes a single TCR beta chain. These data come from a study of blood T cell repertoires in COVID-19. Study summary: COVID-19 samples from acute and convalescent phases originated in the United States, Italy and Spain. In each case, the material was cDNA or gDNA derived from T cells, B-cell-depleted T cells, or PBMCs.

Original processing methods: Amplified reference gene primers provided the basis for estimating nucleated cell counts. TCRdb's table, derived via immunoSEQ multiplex PCR, lists solely in-frame clones and lacks some. That table furnishes V, J and clone size, whereas the DNA furnished D and trimming. The sample has approximately 69,000 clones, around 76% seen once. The CDR3 sequence is 14 residues long. Per germline, CDR1 KGHDR and CDR2 SFDVKD. Trimming removed 5 bases from V and 7 bases from J, with 14 bases in between. The receptor was derived from a woman over 75 with acute or convalescent COVID-19. The gene calls are TRBV24-1 and TRBJ2-1, with D possibly being TRBD2 (5 bases). The specimen was peripheral blood. The CDR3 spells CATSGIGAANEQFF. CDR3 nucleotides: TGTGCCACCAGTGGGATAGGAGCGGCAAATGAGCAGTTCTTC.